This T cell receptor beta chain was retrieved from a study of T cell responses to AZD1222 COVID-19 vaccine. Overall study context: Second doses that came at about 4 or about 12 weeks were put together.

Study outcomes and limitations: Dominant CD4 TCR responses targeted spike regions 160-218 and 743-854. Compared with day 0, the breadth and depth of the Spike-specific TCR repertoire rose significantly after two doses of AZD1222. Donors skewed white British and female; clonal diversity was possibly underestimated.

Germline CDR1 is MDHEN and CDR2 is SYDVKM. Trimming stripped 6 bases from V and 4 bases from J, with 22 bases between. The CDR3 extends over 17 amino acids. As to this clone: Antigen unknown.

The protocol was immunoSEQ multiplex PCR, while the TCRdb copy is restricted to in-frame clones and leaves out a portion. The data contain 120,000 or so clones, roughly 86% of them singletons. This clonotype was sampled from an adult in good health. V gene TRBV28 combines with J gene TRBJ1-5, with a weak D call TRBD1 (5 bases). The source material was peripheral blood, sampled on day 0 of AZD1222 vaccination. The CDR3 is CASSLGGVNLLNQPQHF. For the CDR3, the DNA is TGTGCCAGCAGCCTGGGAGGGGTCAACTTACTAAATCAGCCCCAGCATTTT.